One sample yielded the 15 T cell receptor beta chains listed below, sequenced in a study of cytomegalovirus exposure and HLA in healthy donors. A multiplex PCR was run with 60 Vbeta primers and 13 Jbeta primers. Repertoires were generated with immunoSEQ multiplex PCR, while TCRdb's copy carries only in-frame clones and drops some. The table lists 40,000 or so clones, over 60% of them singletons. Sequencing input: PBMCs. The receptors stem from a woman in her twenties or thirties in good health and CMV-seronegative.

The chain uses TRBV7-8 and TRBJ1-5; possible D gene TRBD1, 6 bases. The CDR3 contains 15 residues. The germline CDR1 and CDR2 sequences are SGHVS and FQNEAQ. V was pared by 4 bases and J by 4 bases, with 14 bases between. The CDR3 bases are TGTGCCAGCAGCTCGGACAGTCAAGCGAATCAGCCCCAGCATTTT. Translation gives CASSSDSQANQPQHF.

The chain uses TRBV11-2 and TRBJ1-5, with D hard to call. V lost 1 base and J lost 3, with 4 bases in between. This CDR3 region has 13 residues. Germline values: CDR1 SGHAT, CDR2 FQNNGV. Here the CDR3 DNA reads TGTGCCAGCAGCTTAGGGGCCAATCAGCCCCAGCATTTT. It specifies CASSLGANQPQHF.

There are a few counts of this clone. The chain joins TRBV7-2 to TRBJ1-2; TRBD1 might be the D (5 bases). V shed 2 bases and J shed 3 bases, with 13 bases lying between them. Germline V gene lookup returns CDR1 SGHTA and CDR2 FQGNSA. The CDR3 is made up of 15 amino acids. CDR3 in DNA: TGTGCCAGCAGCTTACTGCCAGGAGGGGACTATGGCTACACCTTC. It translates to CASSLLPGGDYGYTF. Filled out from reference TRBV7-2 and TRBJ1-2, the complete variable domain reads GAGVSQSPSNKVTEKGKDVELRCDPISGHTALYWYRQSLGQGLEFLIYFQGNSAPDKSGLPSDRFSAERTGGSVSTLTIQRTQQEDSAVYLCASSLLPGGDYGYTFGSGTRLTVV.

The chain couples TRBV30 to TRBJ1-1; a possible D gene is TRBD1 (6 bases). The germline V gene encodes CDR1 GTSNPN and CDR2 SVGIG (reference sequence). The CDR3 spans 15 residues. The germline V and J ends were trimmed by 3 bases and 3 bases, with 17 bases remaining between them. The CDR3 sequence is CAWRGWGHRDTEAFF. In DNA, the CDR3 is TGTGCCTGGAGGGGATGGGGACATCGGGACACTGAAGCTTTCTTT.

In regard to this clone: Within the sample, other DNA sequences also encode this same CDR3. V usage is TRBV19 and J usage is TRBJ1-5; unclear D gene. Trimming took 2 bases from V and 3 from J, leaving 5 bases between them. This CDR3 spans 13 amino acids. Germline-derived CDR1 and CDR2 are LNHDA and SQIVND (reference sequence). The CDR3 here is CASSIQDNQPQHF. CDR3 bases: TGTGCCAGTAGTATACAGGACAATCAGCCCCAGCATTTT.

The chain carries TRBV15 and TRBJ1-1, with a weak D call TRBD1 (6 bases). The V gene's germline CDR1 is LNHNV and CDR2 YYDKDF (reference sequence). The CDR3 runs 14 residues. Deletions cut 5 bases from V and 2 bases from J, with 12 bases between. CDR3 residues: CATSGGQTNTEAFF. Written as DNA, the CDR3 is TGTGCCACCAGCGGGGGACAAACTAACACTGAAGCTTTCTTT. Combining the CDR3 with reference TRBV15 and TRBJ1-1 gives the whole variable domain DAMVIQNPRYQVTQFGKPVTLSCSQTLNHNVMYWYQQKSSQAPKLLFHYYDKDFNNEADTPDNFQSRRPNTSFCFLDIRSPGLGDTAMYLCATSGGQTNTEAFFGQGTRLTVV.

The rearrangement uses TRBV9 and TRBJ2-6; 10 bases agree with TRBD1. The V gene's germline CDR1 is SGDLS and CDR2 YYNGEE. J lost 3 bases, V lost 0 bases, and 6 bases had no gene match. The CDR3 totals 18 residues. The CDR3 loop is CASSVALGQGYGANVLTF. For the CDR3, the DNA is TGTGCCAGCAGCGTAGCCTTGGGACAGGGGTATGGGGCCAACGTCCTGACTTTC.

This chain uses TRBV18 with TRBJ2-6, with D perhaps matching TRBD1 (6 bases). V lost 4 bases, J lost 1 base, and 11 bases lay in between. The CDR3 consists of 16 residues. Per germline, CDR1 KGHSH and CDR2 LQKENI. The CDR3 protein is CASSHRVNSGANVLTF. The CDR3 bases are TGTGCCAGCTCACACAGGGTAAATTCTGGGGCCAACGTCCTGACTTTC.

This chain joins TRBV4-1 and TRBJ1-4, with D unresolved. The germline gives CDR1 MGHRA, CDR2 YSYEKL. V shed 8 bases and J shed 4 bases, with 14 bases lying between them. CDR3 length: 14 amino acids. The chain's CDR3 is CASLGGRINEKLFF. The CDR3 nucleotides are TGCGCCAGCCTAGGCGGGAGGATTAATGAAAAACTGTTTTTT.

V usage is TRBV4-1 and J usage is TRBJ2-2; D is possibly TRBD1 (6 bases). Trimming removed 0 bases at V and 4 bases at J, with 12 bases between. This CDR3 is built from 16 residues. Germline V gives CDR1 MGHRA, CDR2 YSYEKL. CDR3 protein: CASSQESGQFTGELFF. CDR3 coding DNA: TGCGCCAGCAGCCAAGAATCGGGACAATTCACCGGGGAGCTGTTTTTT.

The chain is built from TRBV6-6 and TRBJ1-5; the D is unclear. The CDR3 has 15 residues. The germline V and J ends were trimmed by 6 bases and 0 bases, with 12 bases remaining between them. The germline gives CDR1 MNHNY, CDR2 SVGAGI (reference sequence). The DNA of the CDR3 is TGTGCCAGCAGCCCCCCCGGGGTTAGCAATCAGCCCCAGCATTTT. Protein: CASSPPGVSNQPQHF.

The chain recombines TRBV18 with TRBJ1-6; 8 positions agree with TRBD1. Germline V gives CDR1 KGHSH, CDR2 LQKENI. The J segment lost 8 bases and the V segment lost 5 bases, leaving 5 bases of the junction unmatched. The CDR3 is made up of 14 amino acids. CDR3 sequence reads: CASSSTGEDSPLHF. The CDR3 DNA reads TGTGCCAGCTCATCGACAGGGGAAGATTCACCCCTCCACTTT.

The chain uses TRBV7-2 and TRBJ2-7; TRBD2 aligns across 10 bases. With V trimmed by 3 bases and J by 2 bases, 1 base remained unmatched. Germline V lookup: CDR1 SGHTA, CDR2 FQGNSA. The CDR3 spans 14 residues. The CDR3 here is CASSFLAGAYEQYF. In DNA, the CDR3 is TGTGCCAGCAGCTTCCTAGCGGGGGCCTACGAGCAGTACTTC.

The CDR3 DNA reads TGTGCCAGCAGTTTTTTGGGCATCCGGGACAATCAGCCCCAGCATTTT. Its translation: CASSFLGIRDNQPQHF. This sequence joins TRBV28 and TRBJ1-5; no clear D. The CDR3 is 16 amino acids. Between the trimmed V and J ends, which lost 3 bases and 3 bases, there was a span of 15 bases. Germline V gives CDR1 MDHEN, CDR2 SYDVKM.

This clone appeared a single time. The rearrangement uses TRBV28 and TRBJ2-7; 13 bases are shared with TRBD2. Germline loops: CDR1 MDHEN, CDR2 SYDVKM. Trimming at V came to 8 bases and at J to 4 bases, leaving 11 bases not matched to a gene. This CDR3 has 16 residues. The CDR3 DNA is TGTGCCAGCCGAGCCCTGACTAGCGGGGGGCTGTACGAGCAGTACTTC. Protein sequence: CASRALTSGGLYEQYF.